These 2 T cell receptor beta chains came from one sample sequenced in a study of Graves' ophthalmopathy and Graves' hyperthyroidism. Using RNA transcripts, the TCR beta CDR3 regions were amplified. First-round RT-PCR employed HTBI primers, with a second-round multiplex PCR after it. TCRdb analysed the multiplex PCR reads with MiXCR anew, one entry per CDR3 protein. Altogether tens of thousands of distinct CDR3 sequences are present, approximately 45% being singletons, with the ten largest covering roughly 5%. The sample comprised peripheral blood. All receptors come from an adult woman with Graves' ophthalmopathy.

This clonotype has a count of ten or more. CDR3 protein: CASSSADTGNTIYF. CDR3 nucleotides: TGTGCCAGCAGTAGCGCGGACACTGGAAACACCATATATTTT. The V call is TRBV6-5, the J call TRBJ1-3, with D perhaps TRBD1 (5 bases). The germline gives CDR1 MNHEY, CDR2 SVGAGI. The CDR3 length is 14 residues. The V end lost 5 bases, the J end lost 2 bases, and 10 bases lay between the germline ends.

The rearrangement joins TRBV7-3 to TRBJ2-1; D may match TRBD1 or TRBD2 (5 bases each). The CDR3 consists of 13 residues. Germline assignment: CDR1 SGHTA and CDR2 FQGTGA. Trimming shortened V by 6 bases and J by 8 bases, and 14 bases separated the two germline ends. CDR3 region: CASRRNQGHEQFF. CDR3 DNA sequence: TGTGCCAGCAGGCGAAATCAGGGACATGAGCAGTTCTTC.